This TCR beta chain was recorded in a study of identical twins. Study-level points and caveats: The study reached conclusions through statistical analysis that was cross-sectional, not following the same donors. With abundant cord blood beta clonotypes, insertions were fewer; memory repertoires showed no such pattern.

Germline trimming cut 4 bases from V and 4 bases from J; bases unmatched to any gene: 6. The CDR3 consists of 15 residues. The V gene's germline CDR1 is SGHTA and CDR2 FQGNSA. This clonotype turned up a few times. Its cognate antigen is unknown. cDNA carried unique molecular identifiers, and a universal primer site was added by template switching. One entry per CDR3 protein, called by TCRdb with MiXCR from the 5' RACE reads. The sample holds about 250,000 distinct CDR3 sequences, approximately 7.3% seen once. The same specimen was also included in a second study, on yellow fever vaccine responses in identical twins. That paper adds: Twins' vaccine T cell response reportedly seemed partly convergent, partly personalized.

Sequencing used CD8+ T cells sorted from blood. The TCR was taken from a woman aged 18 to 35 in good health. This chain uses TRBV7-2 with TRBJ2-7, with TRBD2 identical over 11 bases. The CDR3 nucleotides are TGTGCCAGCAGCTACTCGGGACTAGCGGATTACGAGCAGTACTTC. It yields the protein CASSYSGLADYEQYF.